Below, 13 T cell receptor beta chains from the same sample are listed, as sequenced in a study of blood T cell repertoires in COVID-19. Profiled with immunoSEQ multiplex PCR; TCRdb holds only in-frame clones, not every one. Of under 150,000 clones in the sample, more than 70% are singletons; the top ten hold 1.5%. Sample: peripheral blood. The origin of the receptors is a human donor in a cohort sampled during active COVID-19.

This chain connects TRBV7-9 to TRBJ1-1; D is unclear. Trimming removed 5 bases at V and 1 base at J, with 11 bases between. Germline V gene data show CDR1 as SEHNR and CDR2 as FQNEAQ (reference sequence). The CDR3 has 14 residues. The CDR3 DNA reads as TGTGCCAGCAGCCTGCAGGAGGGGAACACTGAAGCTTTCTTT. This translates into CASSLQEGNTEAFF.

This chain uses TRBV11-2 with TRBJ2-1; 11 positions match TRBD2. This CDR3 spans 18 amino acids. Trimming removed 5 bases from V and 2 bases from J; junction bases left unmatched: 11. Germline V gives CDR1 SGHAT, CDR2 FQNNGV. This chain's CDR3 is CASSTLTGTSGTYNEQFF. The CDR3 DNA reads TGTGCCAGCAGCACGTTGACCGGGACTAGCGGAACCTACAATGAGCAGTTCTTC.

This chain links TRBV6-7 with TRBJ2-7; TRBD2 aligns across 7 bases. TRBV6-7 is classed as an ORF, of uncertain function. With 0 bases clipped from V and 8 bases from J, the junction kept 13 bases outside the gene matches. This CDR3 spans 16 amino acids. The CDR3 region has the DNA TGTGCCAGCAGTTACTCGCAGGGAGGGCCAGGGTGTAAGCAGTACTTC. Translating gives CASSYSQGGPGCKQYF.

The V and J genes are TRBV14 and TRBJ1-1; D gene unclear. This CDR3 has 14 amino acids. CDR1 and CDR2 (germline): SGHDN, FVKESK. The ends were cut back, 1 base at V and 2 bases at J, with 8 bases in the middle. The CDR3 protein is CASSQVPGNTEAFF. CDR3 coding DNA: TGTGCCAGCAGCCAAGTTCCCGGTAACACTGAAGCTTTCTTT.

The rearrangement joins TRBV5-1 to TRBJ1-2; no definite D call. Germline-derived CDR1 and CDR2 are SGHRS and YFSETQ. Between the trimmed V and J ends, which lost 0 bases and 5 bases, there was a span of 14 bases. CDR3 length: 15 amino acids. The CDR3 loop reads CASSLVQSRRYGYTF. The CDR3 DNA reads TGCGCCAGCAGCTTGGTGCAATCCCGGAGATATGGCTACACCTTC.

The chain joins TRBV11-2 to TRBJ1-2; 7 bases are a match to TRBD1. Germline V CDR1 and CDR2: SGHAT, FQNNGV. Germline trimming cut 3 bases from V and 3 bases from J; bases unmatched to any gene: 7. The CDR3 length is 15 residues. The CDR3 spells CASSFARDSHYGYTF. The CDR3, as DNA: TGTGCCAGCAGCTTCGCCCGGGACAGCCACTATGGCTACACCTTC.

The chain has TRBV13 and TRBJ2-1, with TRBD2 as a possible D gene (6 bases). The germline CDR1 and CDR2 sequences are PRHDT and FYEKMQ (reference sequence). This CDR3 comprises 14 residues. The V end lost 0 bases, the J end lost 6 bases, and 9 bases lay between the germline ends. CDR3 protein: CASSLGLAPNEQFF. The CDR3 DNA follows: TGTGCCAGCAGCTTAGGACTAGCCCCCAATGAGCAGTTCTTC.

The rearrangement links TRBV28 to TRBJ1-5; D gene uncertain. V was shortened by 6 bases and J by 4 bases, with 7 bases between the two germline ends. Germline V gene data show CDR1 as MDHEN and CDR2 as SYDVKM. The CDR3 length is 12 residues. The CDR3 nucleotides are TGTGCCAGCAGCCCCTTAAATCAGCCCCAGCATTTT. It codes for CASSPLNQPQHF.

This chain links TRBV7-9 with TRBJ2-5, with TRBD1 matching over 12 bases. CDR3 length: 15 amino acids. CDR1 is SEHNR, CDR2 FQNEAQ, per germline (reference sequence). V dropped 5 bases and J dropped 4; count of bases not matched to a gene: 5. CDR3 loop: CASSTGQGAVETQYF. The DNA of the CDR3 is TGTGCCAGCAGCACGGGACAGGGGGCGGTAGAGACCCAGTACTTC. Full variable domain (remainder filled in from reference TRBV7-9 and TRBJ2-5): DTGVSQNPRHKITKRGQNVTFRCDPISEHNRLYWYRQTLGQGPEFLTYFQNEAQLEKSRLLSDRFSAERPKGSFSTLEIQRTEQGDSAMYLCASSTGQGAVETQYFGPGTRLLVL.

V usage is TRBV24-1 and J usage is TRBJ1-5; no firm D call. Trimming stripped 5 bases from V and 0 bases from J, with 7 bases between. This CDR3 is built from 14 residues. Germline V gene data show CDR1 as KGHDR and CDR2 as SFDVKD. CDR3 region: CATSGAGSNQPQHF. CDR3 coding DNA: TGTGCCACCAGTGGTGCGGGTAGCAATCAGCCCCAGCATTTT.

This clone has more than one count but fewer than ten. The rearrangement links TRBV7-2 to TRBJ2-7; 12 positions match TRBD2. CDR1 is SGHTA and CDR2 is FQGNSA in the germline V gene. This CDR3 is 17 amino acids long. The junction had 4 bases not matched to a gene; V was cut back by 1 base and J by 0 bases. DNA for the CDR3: TGTGCCAGCAGCTTAGTAACTAGCGGGAGGTTCTCCTACGAGCAGTACTTC. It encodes CASSLVTSGRFSYEQYF.

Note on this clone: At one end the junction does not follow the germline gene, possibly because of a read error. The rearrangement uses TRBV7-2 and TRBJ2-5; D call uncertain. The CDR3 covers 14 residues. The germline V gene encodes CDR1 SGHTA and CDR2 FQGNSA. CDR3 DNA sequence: TGTGCCAGCAGCGTCCCTACTGGGCGTGAGACCCTGTACTTC. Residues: CASSVPTGRETLYF.

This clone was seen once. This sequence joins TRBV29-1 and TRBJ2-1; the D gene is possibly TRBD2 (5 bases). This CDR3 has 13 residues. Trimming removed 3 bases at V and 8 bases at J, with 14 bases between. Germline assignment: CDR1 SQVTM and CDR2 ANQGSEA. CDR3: CSVEALAGDEQFF. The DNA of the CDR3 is TGCAGCGTTGAGGCCCTTGCGGGCGATGAGCAGTTCTTC.